The rows below give T cell receptor beta chains drawn from one sample of a study of CXCR3-negative and CXCR3-positive naive CD8 T cells. TCRdb reanalyzed the 5' RACE reads and collapses them to one entry per CDR3 protein, without DNA. This sample's clone table lists about 56,000 distinct CDR3 sequences. The specimen was memory CD8+ T cells from blood. The receptors stem from a human donor in good health. Some clones in this sample may be carry-over from other donors' samples. Both conserved end residues are part of each CDR3. Fields, in order: V gene, J gene, CDR3 protein.

TRBV12-5	TRBJ2-1	CASGLVVGTGFKYYNEQFF
TRBV29-1	TRBJ2-5	CSVEGDKQETQYF
TRBV6-5	TRBJ1-4	CASSYSNGVREKLFF
TRBV29-1	TRBJ1-4	CSVVGGPWEKLFF
TRBV29-1	TRBJ1-2	CSVEEDLTNGYTF
TRBV10-3	TRBJ1-3	CAISTGGIGNTIYF
TRBV12-3/TRBV12-4	TRBJ2-3	CASSRPGDTQYF
TRBV7-9	TRBJ2-3	CASSDRVLDKYF
TRBV29-1	TRBJ2-3	CSVDSGMPLTDTQYF
TRBV29-1	TRBJ2-2	CSVEQFTGELFF
TRBV2	TRBJ2-3	CASSGGTDTQYF
TRBV29-1	TRBJ1-2	CSVEDGQDYTF
TRBV7-3	TRBJ2-7	CASSLSAGLVYEQYF
TRBV27	TRBJ2-7	CASSLGESSYEQYF
TRBV20-1	TRBJ2-2	CSARTSGSNTGELFF
TRBV29-1	TRBJ1-1	CSVKTLNTEAFF
TRBV29-1	TRBJ2-7	CSVAGTEEDYEQYF
TRBV27	TRBJ2-4	CASTPEGLDIQYF
TRBV6-5	TRBJ2-7	CASRLTGGHEQYF
TRBV29-1	TRBJ2-1	CSTLEANYNEQFF
TRBV5-1	TRBJ2-7	CASSLRVGNRAYEQYF
TRBV5-6	TRBJ2-7	CASSLSGQGPYEQYF